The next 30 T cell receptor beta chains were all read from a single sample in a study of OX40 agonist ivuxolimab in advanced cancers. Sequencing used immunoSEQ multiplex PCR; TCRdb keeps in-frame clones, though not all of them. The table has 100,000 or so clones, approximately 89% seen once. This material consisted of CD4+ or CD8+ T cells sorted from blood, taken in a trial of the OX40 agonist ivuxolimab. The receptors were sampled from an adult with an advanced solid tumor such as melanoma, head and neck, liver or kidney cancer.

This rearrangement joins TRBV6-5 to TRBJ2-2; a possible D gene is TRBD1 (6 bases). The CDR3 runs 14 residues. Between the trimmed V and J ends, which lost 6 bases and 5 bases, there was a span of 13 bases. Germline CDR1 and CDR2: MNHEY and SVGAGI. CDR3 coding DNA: TGTGCCAGCAGCCAGACAGGTGCGACCGGGGAGCTGTTTTTT. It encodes CASSQTGATGELFF.

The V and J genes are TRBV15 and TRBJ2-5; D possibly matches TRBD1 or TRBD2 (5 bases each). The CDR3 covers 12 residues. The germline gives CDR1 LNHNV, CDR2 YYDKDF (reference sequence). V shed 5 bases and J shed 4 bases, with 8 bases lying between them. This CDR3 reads CATSSGRETQYF. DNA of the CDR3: TGTGCCACCAGCTCAGGGAGAGAGACCCAGTACTTC.

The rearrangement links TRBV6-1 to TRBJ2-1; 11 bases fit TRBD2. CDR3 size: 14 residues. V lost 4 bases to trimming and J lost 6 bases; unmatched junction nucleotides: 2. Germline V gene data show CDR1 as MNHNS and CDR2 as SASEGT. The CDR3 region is CASSVGTSGNEQFF. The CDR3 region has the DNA TGTGCCAGCAGTGTTGGGACTAGCGGCAATGAGCAGTTCTTC.

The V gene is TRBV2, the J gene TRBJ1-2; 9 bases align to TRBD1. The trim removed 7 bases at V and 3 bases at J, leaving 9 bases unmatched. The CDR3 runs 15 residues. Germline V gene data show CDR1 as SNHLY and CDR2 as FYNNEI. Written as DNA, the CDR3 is TGTGCCAGCAATCCCACTACAGGGGGCCACTATGGCTACACCTTC. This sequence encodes CASNPTTGGHYGYTF.

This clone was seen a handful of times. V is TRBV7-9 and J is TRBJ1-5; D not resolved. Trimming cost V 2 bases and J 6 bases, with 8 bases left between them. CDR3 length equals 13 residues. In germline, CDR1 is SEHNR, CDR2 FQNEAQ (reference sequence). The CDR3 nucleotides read TGTGCCAGCAGCTTACTGGGCAGTCAGCCCCAGCATTTT. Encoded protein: CASSLLGSQPQHF.

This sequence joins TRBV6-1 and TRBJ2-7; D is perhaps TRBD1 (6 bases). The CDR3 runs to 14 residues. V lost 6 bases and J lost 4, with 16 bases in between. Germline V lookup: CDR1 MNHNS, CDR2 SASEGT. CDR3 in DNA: TGTGCCAGCAGACCACAGGGTATAGGGTACGAGCAGTACTTC. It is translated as CASRPQGIGYEQYF.

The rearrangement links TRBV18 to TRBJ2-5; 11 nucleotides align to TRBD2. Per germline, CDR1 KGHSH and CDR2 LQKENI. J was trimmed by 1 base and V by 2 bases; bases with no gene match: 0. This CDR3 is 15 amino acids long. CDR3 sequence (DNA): TGTGCCAGCTCACCAGGGACTAGCGGCCAAGAGACCCAGTACTTC. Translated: CASSPGTSGQETQYF.

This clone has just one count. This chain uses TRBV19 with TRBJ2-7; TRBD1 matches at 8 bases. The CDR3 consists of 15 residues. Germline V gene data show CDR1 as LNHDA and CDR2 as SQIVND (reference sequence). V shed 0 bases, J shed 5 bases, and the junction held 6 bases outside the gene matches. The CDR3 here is CASSIEPGTGHEQYF. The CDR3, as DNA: TGTGCCAGTAGTATAGAGCCAGGGACAGGTCACGAGCAGTACTTC.

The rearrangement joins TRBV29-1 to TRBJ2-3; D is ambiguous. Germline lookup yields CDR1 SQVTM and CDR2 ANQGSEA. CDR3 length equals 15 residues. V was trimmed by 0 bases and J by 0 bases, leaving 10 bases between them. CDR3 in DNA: TGCAGCGTTGAAGATCGTACAGTTAGCACAGATACGCAGTATTTT. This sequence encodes CSVEDRTVSTDTQYF.

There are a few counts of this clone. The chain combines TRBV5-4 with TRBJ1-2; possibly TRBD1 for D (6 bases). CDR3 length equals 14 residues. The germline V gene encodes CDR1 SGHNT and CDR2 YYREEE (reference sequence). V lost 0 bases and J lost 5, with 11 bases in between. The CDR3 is CASSLGQAGYGYTF. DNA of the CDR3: TGTGCCAGCAGCTTGGGACAGGCGGGATATGGCTACACCTTC.

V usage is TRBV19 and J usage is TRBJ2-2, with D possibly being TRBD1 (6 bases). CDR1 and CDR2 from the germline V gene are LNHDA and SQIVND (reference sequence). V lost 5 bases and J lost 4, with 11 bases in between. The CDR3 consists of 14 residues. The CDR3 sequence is CASSSQGRTGELFF. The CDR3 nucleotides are TGTGCCAGTAGTTCACAGGGTCGCACCGGGGAGCTGTTTTTT. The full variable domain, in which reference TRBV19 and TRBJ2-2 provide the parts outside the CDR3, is DGGITQSPKYLFRKEGQNVTLSCEQNLNHDAMYWYRQDPGQGLRLIYYSQIVNDFQKGDIAEGYSVSREKKESFPLTVTSAQKNPTAFYLCASSSQGRTGELFFGEGSRLTVL.

As DNA, the CDR3 is TGTGCCAGCAGTTACTCGGGGGCGAGCTCTGGAAACACCATATATTTT. Translated: CASSYSGASSGNTIYF. The chain couples TRBV6-5 to TRBJ1-3, with a weak D call TRBD1 (6 bases). The V end lost 0 bases, the J end lost 0 bases, and 9 bases lay between the germline ends. Germline values: CDR1 MNHEY, CDR2 SVGAGI. CDR3 length equals 16 residues.

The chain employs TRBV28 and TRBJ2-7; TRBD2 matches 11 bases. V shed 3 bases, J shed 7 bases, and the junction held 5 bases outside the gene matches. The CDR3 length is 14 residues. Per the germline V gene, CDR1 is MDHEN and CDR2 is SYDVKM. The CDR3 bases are TGTGCCAGCAGTTTCCTAGCGGGAGGAAATGAGCAGTACTTC. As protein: CASSFLAGGNEQYF.

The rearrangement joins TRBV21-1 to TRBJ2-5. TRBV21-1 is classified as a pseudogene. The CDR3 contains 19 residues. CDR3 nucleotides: TGTGCCAGCAGCAAAGCGCTTGAGGGCTTAGGTGCGAGGGGAGAGACCCAGTACTTC. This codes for CASSKALEGLGARGETQYF.

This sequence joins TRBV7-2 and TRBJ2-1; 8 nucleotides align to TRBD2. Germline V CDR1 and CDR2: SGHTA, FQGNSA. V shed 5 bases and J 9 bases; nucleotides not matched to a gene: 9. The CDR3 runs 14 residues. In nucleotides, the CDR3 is TGTGCCAGCAGCCCCCGGACTAGCTTTAGTGAGCAGTTCTTC. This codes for CASSPRTSFSEQFF.

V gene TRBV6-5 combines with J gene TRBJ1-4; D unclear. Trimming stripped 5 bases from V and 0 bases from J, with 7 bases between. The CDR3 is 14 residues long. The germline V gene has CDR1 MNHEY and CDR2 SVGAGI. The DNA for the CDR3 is TGTGCCAGCAGTGTGACTGCAACTAATGAAAAACTGTTTTTT. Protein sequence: CASSVTATNEKLFF.

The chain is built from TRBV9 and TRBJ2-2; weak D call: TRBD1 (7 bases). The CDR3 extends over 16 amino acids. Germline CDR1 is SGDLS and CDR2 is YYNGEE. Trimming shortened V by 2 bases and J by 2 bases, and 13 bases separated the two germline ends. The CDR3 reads CASSVAGQINTGELFF. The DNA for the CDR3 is TGTGCCAGCAGCGTCGCGGGACAGATCAACACCGGGGAGCTGTTTTTT. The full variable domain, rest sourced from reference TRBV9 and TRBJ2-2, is DSGVTQTPKHLITATGQRVTLRCSPRSGDLSVYWYQQSLDQGLQFLIQYYNGEERAKGNILERFSAQQFPDLHSELNLSSLELGDSALYFCASSVAGQINTGELFFGEGSRLTVL.

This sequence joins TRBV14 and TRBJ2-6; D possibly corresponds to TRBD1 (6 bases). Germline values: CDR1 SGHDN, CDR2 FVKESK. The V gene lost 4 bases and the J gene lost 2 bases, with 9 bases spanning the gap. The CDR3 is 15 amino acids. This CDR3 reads CASSREGAGANVLTF. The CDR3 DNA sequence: TGTGCCAGCAGCCGAGAGGGGGCTGGGGCCAACGTCCTGACTTTC.

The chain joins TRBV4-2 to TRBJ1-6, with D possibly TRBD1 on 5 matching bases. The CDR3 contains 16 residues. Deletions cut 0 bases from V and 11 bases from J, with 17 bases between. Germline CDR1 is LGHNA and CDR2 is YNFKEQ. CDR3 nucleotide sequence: TGTGCCAGCAGCCAAGAGTCAGGGTTGGGTTCGACACCCCTCCACTTT. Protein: CASSQESGLGSTPLHF.

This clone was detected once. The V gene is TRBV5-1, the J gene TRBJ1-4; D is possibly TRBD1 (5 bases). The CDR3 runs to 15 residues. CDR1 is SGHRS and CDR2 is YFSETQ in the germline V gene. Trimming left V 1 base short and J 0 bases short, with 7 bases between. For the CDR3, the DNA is TGCGCCAGCAGCTTGACAGGTGCAACTAATGAAAAACTGTTTTTT. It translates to CASSLTGATNEKLFF.

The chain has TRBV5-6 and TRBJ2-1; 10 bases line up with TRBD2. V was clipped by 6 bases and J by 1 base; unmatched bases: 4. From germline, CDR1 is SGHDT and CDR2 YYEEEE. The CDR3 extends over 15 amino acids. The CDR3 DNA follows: TGTGCCAGCATCGTAGCGGGGGGATCCTACAATGAGCAGTTCTTC. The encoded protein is CASIVAGGSYNEQFF.

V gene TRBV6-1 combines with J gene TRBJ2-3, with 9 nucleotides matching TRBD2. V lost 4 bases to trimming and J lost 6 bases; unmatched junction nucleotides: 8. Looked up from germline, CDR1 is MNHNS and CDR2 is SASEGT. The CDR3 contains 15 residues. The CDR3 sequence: CASSATSGPVDTQYF. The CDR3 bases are TGTGCCAGCAGTGCAACTAGCGGGCCGGTGGATACGCAGTATTTT.

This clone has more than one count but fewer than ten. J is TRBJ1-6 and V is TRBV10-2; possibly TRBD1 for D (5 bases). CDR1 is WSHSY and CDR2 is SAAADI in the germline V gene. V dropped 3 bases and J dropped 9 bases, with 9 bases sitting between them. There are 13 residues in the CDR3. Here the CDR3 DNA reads TGCGCCAGCAGTGAATCGAGGGGTTCACCCCTCCACTTT. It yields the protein CASSESRGSPLHF.

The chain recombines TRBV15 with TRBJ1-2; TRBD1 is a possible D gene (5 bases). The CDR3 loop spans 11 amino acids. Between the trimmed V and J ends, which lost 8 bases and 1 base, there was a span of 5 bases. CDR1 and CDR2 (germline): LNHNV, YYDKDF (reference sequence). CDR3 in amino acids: CATGGNYGYTF. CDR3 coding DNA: TGTGCCACCGGGGGTAACTATGGCTACACCTTC. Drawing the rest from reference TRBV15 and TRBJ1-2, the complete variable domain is DAMVIQNPRYQVTQFGKPVTLSCSQTLNHNVMYWYQQKSSQAPKLLFHYYDKDFNNEADTPDNFQSRRPNTSFCFLDIRSPGLGDTAMYLCATGGNYGYTFGSGTRLTVV.

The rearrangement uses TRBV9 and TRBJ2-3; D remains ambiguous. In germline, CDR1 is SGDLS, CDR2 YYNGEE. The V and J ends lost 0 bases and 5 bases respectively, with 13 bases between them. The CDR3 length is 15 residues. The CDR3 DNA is TGTGCCAGCAGCGTAGGACCGCTGGTGGTAGATACGCAGTATTTT. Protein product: CASSVGPLVVDTQYF.

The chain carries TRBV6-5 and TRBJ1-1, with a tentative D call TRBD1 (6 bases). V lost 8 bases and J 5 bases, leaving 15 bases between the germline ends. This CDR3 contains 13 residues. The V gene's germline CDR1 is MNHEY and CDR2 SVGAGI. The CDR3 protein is CASGKSGQTEAFF. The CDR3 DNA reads TGTGCCAGCGGTAAGTCAGGACAGACTGAAGCTTTCTTT.

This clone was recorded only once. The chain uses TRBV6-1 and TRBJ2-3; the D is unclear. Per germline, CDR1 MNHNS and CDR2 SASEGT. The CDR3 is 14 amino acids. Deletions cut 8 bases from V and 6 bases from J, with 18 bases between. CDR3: CASRRDRVLDTQYF. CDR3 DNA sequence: TGTGCCAGCCGTAGGGATCGTGTGTTGGATACGCAGTATTTT.

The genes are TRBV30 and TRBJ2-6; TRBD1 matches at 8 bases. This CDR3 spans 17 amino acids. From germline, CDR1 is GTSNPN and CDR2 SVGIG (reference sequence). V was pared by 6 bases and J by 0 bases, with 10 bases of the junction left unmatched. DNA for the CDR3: TGTGCCTGTGAGGACAGGGCCGCCCCCTCTGGGGCCAACGTCCTGACTTTC. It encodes CACEDRAAPSGANVLTF.

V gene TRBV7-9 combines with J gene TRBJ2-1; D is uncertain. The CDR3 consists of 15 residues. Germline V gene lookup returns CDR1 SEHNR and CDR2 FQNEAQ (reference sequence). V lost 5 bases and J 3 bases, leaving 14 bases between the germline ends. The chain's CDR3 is CASSAGRPLYNEQFF. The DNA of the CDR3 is TGTGCCAGCAGCGCCGGCCGGCCTCTCTACAATGAGCAGTTCTTC.

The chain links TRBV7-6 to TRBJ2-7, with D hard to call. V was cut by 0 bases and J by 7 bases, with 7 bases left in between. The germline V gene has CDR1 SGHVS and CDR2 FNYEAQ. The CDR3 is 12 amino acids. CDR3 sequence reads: CASSLAETEQYF. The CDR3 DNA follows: TGTGCCAGCAGCTTAGCCGAAACAGAGCAGTACTTC.